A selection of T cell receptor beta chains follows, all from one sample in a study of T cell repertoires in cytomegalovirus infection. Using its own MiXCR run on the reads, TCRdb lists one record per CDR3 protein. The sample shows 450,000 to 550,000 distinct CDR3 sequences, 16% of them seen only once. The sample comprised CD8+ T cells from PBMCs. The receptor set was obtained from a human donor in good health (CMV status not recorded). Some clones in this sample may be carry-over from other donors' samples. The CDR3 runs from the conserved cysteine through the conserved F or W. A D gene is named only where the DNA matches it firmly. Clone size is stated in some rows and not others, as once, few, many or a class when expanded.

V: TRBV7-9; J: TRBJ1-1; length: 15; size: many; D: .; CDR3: CASSALGVSDTEAFF
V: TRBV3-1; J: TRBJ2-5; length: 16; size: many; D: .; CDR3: CASSQEWGERQETQYF
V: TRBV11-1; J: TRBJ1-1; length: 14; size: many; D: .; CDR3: CASSLRLKNTEAFF
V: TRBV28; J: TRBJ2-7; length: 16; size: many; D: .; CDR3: CASSLTAGGIEVEQYF
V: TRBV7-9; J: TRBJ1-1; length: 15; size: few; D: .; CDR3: CASSDGTHPGTEAFF
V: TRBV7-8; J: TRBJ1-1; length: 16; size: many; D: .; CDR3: CASSLGRTGRDTEAFF
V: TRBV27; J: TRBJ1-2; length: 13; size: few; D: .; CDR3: CASSKQGYYGYTF
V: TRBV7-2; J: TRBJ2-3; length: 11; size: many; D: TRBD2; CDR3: CASSPLAEQYF
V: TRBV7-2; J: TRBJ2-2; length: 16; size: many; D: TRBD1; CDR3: CASSLGTRGLAGELFF
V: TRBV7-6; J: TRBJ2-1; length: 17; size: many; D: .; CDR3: CASSSRRAVSSYNEQFF
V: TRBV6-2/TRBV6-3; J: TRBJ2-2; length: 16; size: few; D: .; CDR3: CASSSTTGSNTGELFF
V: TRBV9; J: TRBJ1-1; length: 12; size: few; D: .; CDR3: CASSGSQLEAFF
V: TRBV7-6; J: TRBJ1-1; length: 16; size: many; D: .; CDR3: CASSLAPENSNTEAFF
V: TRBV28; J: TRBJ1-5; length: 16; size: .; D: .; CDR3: CASSFGPWRRNQPQHF
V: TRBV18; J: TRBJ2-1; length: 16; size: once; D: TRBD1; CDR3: CASSPRDSPRGNEQFF
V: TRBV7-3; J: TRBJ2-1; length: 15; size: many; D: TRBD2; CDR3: CASSPTSGSGYEQFF
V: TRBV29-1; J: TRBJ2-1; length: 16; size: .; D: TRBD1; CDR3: CSVEDSGTGTPNEQFF
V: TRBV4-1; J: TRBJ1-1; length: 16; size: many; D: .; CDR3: CASSQGLKSMNTEAFF
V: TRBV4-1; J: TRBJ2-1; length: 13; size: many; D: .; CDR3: CASAVSSYNEQFF
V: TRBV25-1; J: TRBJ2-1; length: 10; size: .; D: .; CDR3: CASGRDEQFF
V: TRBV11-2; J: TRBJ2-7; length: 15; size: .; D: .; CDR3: CASSYSGGGGYEQYF
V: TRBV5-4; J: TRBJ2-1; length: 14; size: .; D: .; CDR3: CASSSPTFYNEQFF
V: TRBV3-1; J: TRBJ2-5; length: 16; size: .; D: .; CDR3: CASSHRPLGLKETQYF
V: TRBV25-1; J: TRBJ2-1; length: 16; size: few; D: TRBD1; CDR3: CASSPLTGYRDNEQFF
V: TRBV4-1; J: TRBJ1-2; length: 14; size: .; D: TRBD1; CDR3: CASSQGGGQESYTF
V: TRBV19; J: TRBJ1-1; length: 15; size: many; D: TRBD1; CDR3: CASSSSGTDNTEAFF
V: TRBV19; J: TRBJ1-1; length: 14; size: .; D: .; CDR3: CASRAWDMNTEAFF
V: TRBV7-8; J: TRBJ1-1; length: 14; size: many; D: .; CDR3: CASSSPGGNTEAFF